These T cell receptor beta chains were read from a single sample in a study of identical twins. TCRdb reprocessed the 5' RACE reads with MiXCR, giving one entry per CDR3 protein. The repertoire has about 520,000 distinct CDR3 sequences, 20% to 25% of them found once; the top ten carry 0.8% to 1%. These same data were also listed under a study on T cells expressing NK-cell markers.

The sample was CD4+ T cells sorted from blood. Every receptor here comes from a young woman in good health. The conserved cysteine and the conserved F or W are not part of the CDR3 here. Each record gives: CDR3 protein, V gene.

ASSFGLAGGDTQY,TRBV12-3/TRBV12-4
SARELRSGNTGELF,TRBV20-1
SVGVRGHSYEQY,TRBV29-1
ASSLSVIGDGVYEQY,TRBV5-6
ASSLEQGGVTTEAF,TRBV11-3
SATRGEPSEQY,TRBV20-1
AISDPGPGDTYEQY,TRBV10-3
SAGAVGGETQY,TRBV20-1
ATSRAGLYGYT,TRBV15
ASSSGFRTDTQY,TRBV5-6
ASSHDRPLREDGYT,TRBV12-3/TRBV12-4
AITSSGSPGANVLT,TRBV10-3
ASRTVTYNEQF,TRBV2
AISALAGGPDEQF,TRBV10-3
ASSLQRLGEQF,TRBV7-2
ASSLARQGGEQF,TRBV12-3/TRBV12-4
ASSFTIGAGDGYEQY,TRBV7-9
SARPSGLSYEQY,TRBV20-1
ASRTRTGVQPQH,TRBV10-1
ASSRLPGTSGRTETQY,TRBV6-2/TRBV6-3
ASSEYSGSR,TRBV2
ASGLSALADTQY,TRBV12-5
SATLANVLT,TRBV29-1
ASRRQVNEKLF,TRBV27
ASSFRDRGWNGELF,TRBV5-1
ASSLTRVGELEADEQF,TRBV5-1
ASSFSRTGAKNIQY,TRBV7-2
ASSFYGYEQY,TRBV5-5
AVWTQGSYEQY,TRBV6-2/TRBV6-3
ASSPGTGWVYEQY,TRBV9
ASSLGGWDYLNTGELF,TRBV7-6
ASSLGIGFYEQY,TRBV7-2
SVTQGASDIQY,TRBV29-1
SASPRRGSGRDEQF,TRBV20-1
ASSWSLHYEQY,TRBV6-2/TRBV6-3
SARRHGWTEAF,TRBV20-1
ASSGGASEQY,TRBV10-1
ATSDPGQAGDTQY,TRBV24-1
SARTYRMVTEAF,TRBV20-1
SAQTRTDTQY,TRBV20-1
ASSLAQGARNEQF,TRBV5-1
ASSAVPTSPNEQF,TRBV5-6
ASSQGLAGELF,TRBV3-1
ASSLSPLAGRNNEQF,TRBV12-3/TRBV12-4
ASSPDWTSGESTDTQY,TRBV11-2
AITSGRAVNTEAF,TRBV10-3
ASSFVTGGAGNTIY,TRBV11-2
SAVPGTSGRDGSYNEQF,TRBV20-1
ASSSSLWRNEQF,TRBV6-5
ASSSTYRQNLYEQY,TRBV5-5
SARGLYGAQETQY,TRBV20-1
VSSYSRSTDTQY,TRBV6-5
SAPIAGAYEQY,TRBV20-1